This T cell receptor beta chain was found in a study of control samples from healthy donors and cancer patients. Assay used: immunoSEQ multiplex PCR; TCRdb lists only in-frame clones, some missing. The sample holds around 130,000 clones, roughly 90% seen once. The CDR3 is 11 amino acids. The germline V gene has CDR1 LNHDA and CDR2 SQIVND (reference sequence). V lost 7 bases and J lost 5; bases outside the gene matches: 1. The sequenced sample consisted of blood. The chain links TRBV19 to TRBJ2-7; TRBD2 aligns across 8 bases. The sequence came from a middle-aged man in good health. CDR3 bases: TGTGCCAGTACCGGGAGGGACGAGCAGTACTTC. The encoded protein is CASTGRDEQYF.